This T cell receptor (beta chain) was sequenced in a study of regulatory T cells in long-lasting Graves disease. Time point described: newly diagnosed GD, antithyroid drugs for less than 3 months. The TCR library was prepared using RNA isolated from PBMCs. In building TCR beta libraries, iRepertoire HTBI primers were used together with Arm-PCR of CDR3 regions. TCRdb itself ran the multiplex PCR reads through MiXCR, one entry per CDR3 protein. This table holds about 400,000 distinct CDR3 sequences, 15% to 20% found once. This sample was also put to use in a study of T cells in Graves' hyperthyroidism and ophthalmopathy.

The material was peripheral blood mononuclear cells (PBMCs), obtained at new diagnosis, from a patient treated with antithyroid drugs. This clonotype was sampled from a woman in her late teens or twenties with Graves disease.

CDR3 residues: CASSTGRRGSTDTQYF. CDR3 nucleotides: TGTGCCAGTAGTACCGGGCGTCGGGGAAGCACAGATACGCAGTATTTT. The rearrangement joins TRBV19 to TRBJ2-3; D is possibly TRBD2 (5 bases). Germline CDR1 LNHDA, CDR2 SQIVND (reference sequence). V gave up 4 bases and J gave up 0 bases, with 14 bases separating them. The CDR3 extends over 16 amino acids.